This paragraph covers one T cell receptor beta chain sequence. How the authors handled the data: Estimation of nucleated cell counts was performed using reference gene primer amplification. Profiled with immunoSEQ multiplex PCR; TCRdb holds only in-frame clones, not every one. V and J calls and clone size are copied from that table; D and trimming were computed from the DNA. The table includes approximately 300,000 clones, 80% to 85% detected once. This entry comes from a study of blood T cell repertoires in COVID-19. Overall study: COVID-19 samples, acute and convalescent, were from the United States, Italy and Spain. T cells, B-cell-depleted T cells, or PBMCs supplied cDNA or gDNA.

CDR3 length equals 13 residues. Trimming shortened V by 7 bases and J by 8 bases, and 17 bases separated the two germline ends. The germline V gene encodes CDR1 GTSNPN and CDR2 SVGIG (reference sequence). Seattle-derived patients entered the study during active infection and were followed longitudinally. The TCR sequence derives from a person aged 70 to 85 with COVID-19, enrolled during active disease. The chain carries TRBV30 and TRBJ1-4; TRBD1 is a possible D gene (5 bases). The sequenced material came from peripheral blood. CDR3: CASSPGTREKLFF. The CDR3 DNA sequence: TGTGCCTCTTCACCGGGGACTAGGGAAAAACTGTTTTTT. Together with reference TRBV30 and TRBJ1-4, the CDR3 gives the full variable domain: SQTIHQWPATLVQPVGSPLSLECTVEGTSNPNLYWYRQAAGRGLQLLFYSVGIGQISSEVPQNLSASRPQDRQFILSSKKLLLSDSGFYLCASSPGTREKLFFGSGTQLSVL.